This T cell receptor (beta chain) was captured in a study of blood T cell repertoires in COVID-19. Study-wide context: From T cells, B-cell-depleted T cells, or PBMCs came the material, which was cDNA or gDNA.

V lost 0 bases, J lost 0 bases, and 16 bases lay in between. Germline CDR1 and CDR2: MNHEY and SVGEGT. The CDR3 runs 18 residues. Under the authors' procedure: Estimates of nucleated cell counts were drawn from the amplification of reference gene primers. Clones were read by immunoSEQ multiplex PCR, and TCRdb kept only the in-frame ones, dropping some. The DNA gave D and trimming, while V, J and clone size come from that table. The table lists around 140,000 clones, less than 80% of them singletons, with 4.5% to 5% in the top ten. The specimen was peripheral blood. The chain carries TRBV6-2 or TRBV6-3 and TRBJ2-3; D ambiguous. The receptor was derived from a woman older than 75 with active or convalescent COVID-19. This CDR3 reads CASSYSMYRSSSTDTQYF. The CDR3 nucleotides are TGTGCCAGCAGTTACTCGATGTATCGAAGCTCTAGCACAGATACGCAGTATTTT.